A selection of T cell receptor beta chains follows, all from one sample in a study of regulatory T cells in long-lasting Graves disease. TCRdb independently ran MiXCR on the multiplex PCR reads; one entry per CDR3 protein. Here the sample spans roughly 490,000 distinct CDR3 sequences, about 20% being singletons. This specimen consisted of peripheral blood mononuclear cells (PBMCs), obtained when the disease was refractory, from a patient treated with antithyroid drugs. These receptors were collected from a female donor with Graves disease. The CDR3 runs from the conserved cysteine through the conserved F or W. A D gene is named only where the DNA matches it firmly. Not all rows give a size; the values are once, few, many and, for expanded clones, a class.

V gene	D gene	clone size	J gene	CDR3 protein	CDR3 DNA
TRBV2	TRBD1	many	TRBJ2-5	CASSLSQGVSETQYF	TGTGCCAGCAGCCTATCCCAGGGGGTCTCAGAGACCCAGTACTTC
TRBV6-1	NA	many	TRBJ1-1	CASSPQGVRDTEAFF	TGTGCCAGCAGTCCACAGGGAGTGAGGGACACTGAAGCTTTCTTT
TRBV18	NA	few	TRBJ1-2	CASSPPLDGNYGYTF	TGTGCCAGCTCACCACCCCTTGACGGGAACTATGGCTACACCTTC
TRBV6-1	NA	many	TRBJ1-1	CASFGVEDTEAFF	TGTGCCAGTTTCGGGGTAGAGGACACTGAAGCTTTCTTT
TRBV5-1	NA	few	TRBJ1-2	CASSMTVSENYGYTF	TGCGCCAGCAGCATGACAGTATCGGAAAACTATGGCTACACCTTC
TRBV28	TRBD1	NA	TRBJ2-5	CASSPPGQLQETQYF	TGTGCCAGCAGCCCTCCGGGACAGCTACAAGAGACCCAGTACTTC
TRBV9	NA	many	TRBJ2-7	CASSPSMSWTPYEQYF	TGTGCCAGCAGCCCCTCGATGAGTTGGACACCTTACGAGCAGTACTTC
TRBV5-6	NA	few	TRBJ1-4	CASSLEQSEKLFF	TGTGCCAGCAGCTTGGAACAGTCTGAAAAACTGTTTTTT
TRBV15	NA	many	TRBJ2-5	CATSRETVKETQYF	TGTGCCACCAGCAGAGAGACAGTAAAAGAGACCCAGTACTTC
TRBV6-1	NA	NA	TRBJ1-3	CASSNDRSGGNTIYF	TGTGCCAGCAGTAACGACAGAAGCGGGGGAAACACCATATATTTT
TRBV6-2/TRBV6-3	NA	few	TRBJ1-1	CASSYLPGANTEAFF	TGTGCCAGCAGTTACCTTCCCGGGGCGAACACTGAAGCTTTCTTT
TRBV20-1	TRBD2	NA	TRBJ2-7	CSAQTAGGSYEQYF	TGCAGTGCTCAAACAGCGGGGGGTTCCTACGAGCAGTACTTC
TRBV28	TRBD1	many	TRBJ1-1	CASSYLGQGLVNTEAFF	TGTGCCAGCAGTTATTTGGGACAGGGGCTGGTGAACACTGAAGCTTTCTTT
TRBV30	TRBD1	NA	TRBJ1-2	CAWGSGQNYGYTF	TGTGCCTGGGGCTCGGGACAGAACTATGGCTACACCTTC
TRBV12-3/TRBV12-4	NA	NA	TRBJ2-3	CASSRGQPPTDTQYF	TGTGCCAGCAGTCGGGGACAACCACCCACAGATACGCAGTATTTT
TRBV19	NA	few	TRBJ1-5	CASSIPRRQAQQPQHF	TGTGCCAGTAGTATACCCCGTAGACAGGCACAACAGCCCCAGCATTTT
TRBV30	NA	few	TRBJ1-5	CAWRSGSNQPQHF	TGTGCCTGGAGGTCAGGAAGCAATCAGCCCCAGCATTTT
TRBV28	NA	few	TRBJ1-1	CASSFRDLNTEAFF	TGTGCCAGCAGTTTTAGGGATTTAAACACTGAAGCTTTCTTT
TRBV28	NA	NA	TRBJ2-3	CASSSINPGLLTDTQYF	TGTGCCAGCAGTTCTATCAATCCGGGTCTACTCACAGATACGCAGTATTTT
TRBV20-1	NA	NA	TRBJ2-7	CSATSEFNEQYF	TGCAGTGCTACCTCGGAGTTTAACGAGCAGTACTTC
TRBV12-3/TRBV12-4	NA	NA	TRBJ2-2	CATSTRDTGELFF	TGTGCCACCTCTACCAGGGACACCGGGGAGCTGTTTTTT
TRBV19	NA	NA	TRBJ2-5	CATAPGIRETQYF	TGTGCCACCGCCCCAGGGATCCGAGAGACCCAGTACTTC
TRBV20-1	TRBD2	few	TRBJ2-7	CSARALAGGAYEQYF	TGCAGTGCTAGGGCCCTAGCGGGGGGGGCCTACGAGCAGTACTTC
TRBV27	TRBD1	few	TRBJ2-3	CASSYQGENADTQYF	TGTGCCAGCAGTTATCAGGGGGAGAACGCAGATACGCAGTATTTT
TRBV5-1	NA	many	TRBJ1-2	CASSLLGVEDYGYTF	TGCGCCAGCAGCTTGTTGGGTGTTGAGGACTATGGCTACACCTTC
TRBV2	NA	NA	TRBJ2-7	CASSEMQGGSYEQYF	TGTGCCAGCAGTGAAATGCAGGGGGGCTCCTACGAGCAGTACTTC
TRBV2	TRBD1	many	TRBJ1-6	CASRSQGSNSPLHF	TGTGCCAGCAGGTCACAGGGGTCTAATTCACCCCTCCACTTT
TRBV10-3	NA	NA	TRBJ1-2	CAISDMDGYTF	TGTGCCATCAGTGACATGGACGGCTACACCTTC
TRBV19	NA	NA	TRBJ1-5	CASSIPGRGNQPQHF	TGTGCCAGTAGTATACCAGGGCGAGGGAATCAGCCCCAGCATTTT
TRBV11-2	NA	NA	TRBJ1-1	CASSVTENTEAFF	TGTGCCAGCAGTGTGACTGAGAACACTGAAGCTTTCTTT
TRBV6-2/TRBV6-3	NA	many	TRBJ1-1	CASSYSPGDTEAFF	TGTGCCAGCAGTTACTCCCCGGGGGACACTGAAGCTTTCTTT
TRBV30	NA	few	TRBJ1-1	CACTRGGTEAFF	TGTGCCTGCACTAGGGGGGGCACTGAAGCTTTCTTT
TRBV30	NA	NA	TRBJ1-5	CAWSVMDRHRPQHF	TGTGCCTGGAGTGTAATGGACAGACATCGGCCCCAGCATTTT
TRBV3-1	NA	NA	TRBJ1-3	CASSQVGLGNTIYF	TGTGCCAGCAGCCAAGTGGGGCTTGGAAACACCATATATTTT
TRBV24-1	TRBD1	few	TRBJ2-2	CATSDPPGQGNTGELFF	TGTGCCACCAGTGATCCCCCTGGACAGGGAAACACCGGGGAGCTGTTTTTT
TRBV2	TRBD1	NA	TRBJ2-3	CASGGTGQADTQYF	TGTGCCAGCGGAGGGACAGGGCAGGCAGATACGCAGTATTTT
TRBV10-3	TRBD1	NA	TRBJ2-1	CAIRGTGTNEQFF	TGTGCCATCAGGGGGACAGGGACCAATGAGCAGTTCTTC
TRBV12-3/TRBV12-4	NA	NA	TRBJ1-5	CASSLYRRPQHF	TGTGCCAGCAGTTTATATCGGAGGCCCCAGCATTTT
TRBV24-1	TRBD1	many	TRBJ1-5	CATSDSGGQPQHF	TGTGCCACCAGTGATTCAGGGGGCCAGCCCCAGCATTTT
TRBV12-3/TRBV12-4	NA	many	TRBJ2-2	CASSPGDGYTGELFF	TGTGCCAGCAGTCCTGGGGACGGATACACCGGGGAGCTGTTTTTT
TRBV7-9	NA	NA	TRBJ2-7	CASRPTGSSAEQYF	TGTGCCAGTAGACCCACAGGTTCCTCGGCCGAGCAGTACTTC